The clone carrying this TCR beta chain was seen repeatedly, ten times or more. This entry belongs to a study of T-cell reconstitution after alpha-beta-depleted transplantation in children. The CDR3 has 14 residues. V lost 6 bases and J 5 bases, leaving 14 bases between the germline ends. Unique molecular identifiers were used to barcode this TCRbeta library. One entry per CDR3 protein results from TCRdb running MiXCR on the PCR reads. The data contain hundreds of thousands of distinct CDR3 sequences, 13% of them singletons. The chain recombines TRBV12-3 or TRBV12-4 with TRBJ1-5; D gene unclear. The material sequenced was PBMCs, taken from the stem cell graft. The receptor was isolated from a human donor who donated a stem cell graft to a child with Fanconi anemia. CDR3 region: CASRPRGSHQPQHF. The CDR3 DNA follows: TGTGCCAGCAGGCCGAGAGGGAGCCATCAGCCCCAGCATTTT.